Shown below are 9 T cell receptor beta chains from a single sample sequenced in a study of technical replicates of blood from four donors. The table came from immunoSEQ multiplex PCR; TCRdb's copy has only in-frame clones and leaves some out. The sample includes tens of thousands of clones, 96% of them seen just once. What was sequenced was T cells isolated from PBMCs. The origin of the receptors is a human donor in good health.

In this sample, this clone turned up a few times. The chain carries TRBV19 and TRBJ1-1, with D possibly being TRBD1 (5 bases). Trimming cost V 5 bases and J 4 bases, with 14 bases left between them. This CDR3 spans 14 amino acids. Germline assignment: CDR1 LNHDA and CDR2 SQIVND (reference sequence). CDR3 coding DNA: TGTGCCAGTAGTGCTCGACAGACGATCACTGAAGCTTTCTTT. Translation: CASSARQTITEAFF.

J is TRBJ1-1 and V is TRBV6-5; a possible D gene is TRBD1 (5 bases). Germline V gene sequence: CDR1 MNHEY, CDR2 SVGAGI. The CDR3 has 13 amino acids. V lost 2 bases, J lost 6 bases, and 10 bases lay in between. The CDR3 bases are TGTGCCAGCAGTTACGAAGGGGTCGCTGAAGCTTTCTTT. Amino acids: CASSYEGVAEAFF.

The chain couples TRBV5-4 to TRBJ1-2, with 7 bases lining up with TRBD1. The CDR3 is made up of 14 amino acids. The ends lost 4 bases at V and 3 bases at J; junction bases unmatched: 6. Germline V gene sequence: CDR1 SGHNT, CDR2 YYREEE (reference sequence). CDR3 nucleotide sequence: TGTGCCAGCAGCGTTTCGACAGGGTACTATGGCTACACCTTC. Protein sequence: CASSVSTGYYGYTF.

This chain connects TRBV4-1 to TRBJ1-5; 10 bases line up with TRBD1. V lost 4 bases and J lost 2; bases outside the gene matches: 8. CDR1 is MGHRA and CDR2 is YSYEKL in the germline V gene. CDR3 length: 17 amino acids. The DNA for the CDR3 is TGCGCCAGCAGCCCGGCGGGGGACAGGGGCGGCAATCAGCCCCAGCATTTT. The encoded protein is CASSPAGDRGGNQPQHF.

J is TRBJ1-1 and V is TRBV9; tentatively, D is TRBD1 (6 bases). The V end lost 4 bases, the J end lost 2 bases, and 12 bases lay between the germline ends. CDR3 length: 14 residues. Germline-derived CDR1 and CDR2 are SGDLS and YYNGEE. The CDR3 DNA sequence: TGTGCCAGCAGCCCGGACAGCGCAAACACTGAAGCTTTCTTT. Encoded protein: CASSPDSANTEAFF.

This rearrangement joins TRBV28 to TRBJ2-7; D may be TRBD1 (6 bases). Germline assignment: CDR1 MDHEN and CDR2 SYDVKM. The germline V and J ends were trimmed by 7 bases and 1 base, with 17 bases remaining between them. The length of the CDR3 is 15 residues. CDR3: CASNTPGTPSYEQYF. CDR3 DNA sequence: TGTGCCAGCAATACCCCCGGGACACCTTCCTACGAGCAGTACTTC. The full variable domain, in which reference TRBV28 and TRBJ2-7 provide the parts outside the CDR3, is DVKVTQSSRYLVKRTGEKVFLECVQDMDHENMFWYRQDPGLGLRLIYFSYDVKMKEKGDIPEGYSVSREKKERFSLILESASTNQTSMYLCASNTPGTPSYEQYFGPGTRLTVT.

The J gene is TRBJ1-3, the V gene TRBV14; TRBD1 might be the D (5 bases). This CDR3 has 16 residues. Trimming took off 4 bases at V and 2 bases at J, with 15 bases between the two ends. In germline, CDR1 is SGHDN, CDR2 FVKESK. The CDR3 loop is CASSLNAPGAGNTIYF. Here the CDR3 DNA reads TGTGCCAGCAGCCTCAATGCCCCGGGGGCTGGAAACACCATATATTTT.

The chain uses TRBV23-1 and TRBJ2-2; no clear D gene. TRBV23-1 is noted as an ORF with a role that remains uncertain. With 4 bases removed from V and 4 bases from J, the gap between germline ends came to 4 bases. The CDR3 loop spans 12 amino acids. DNA for the CDR3: TGCGCCAGCAGTCTCGTCACCGGGGAGCTGTTTTTT. Protein sequence: CASSLVTGELFF.

The chain recombines TRBV11-2 with TRBJ1-2; TRBD1 is a possible D gene (5 bases). V shed 1 base and J shed 0 bases, with 9 bases lying between them. The germline V gene encodes CDR1 SGHAT and CDR2 FQNNGV. The CDR3 consists of 15 residues. CDR3 coding DNA: TGTGCCAGCAGCTTAGGGCCGGGGGCTAACTATGGCTACACCTTC. This gives the protein CASSLGPGANYGYTF.